The T cell receptor beta chain under discussion was sequenced for a study of beta chain features in type 1 diabetes. Only a few counts were recorded for this clone. Expressed TCRB transcripts were sequenced because the isolated RNA had all been reverse transcribed beforehand. The protocol was immunoSEQ multiplex PCR, while the TCRdb copy is restricted to in-frame clones and leaves out a portion. This table holds 850,000 to 900,000 clones, 17% found once. J gave up 5 bases and V 1 base, and 19 bases lay outside the gene matches. Germline CDR1 and CDR2: MGHRA and YSYEKL. The CDR3 contains 20 residues. Blood was collected once per donor into heparin, averaging around 0.11 L. Based on CD45RO/CCR7/CD25/CD127/CD95/CD27, CD4+ regulatory, stem cell-like memory, naive and central memory cells were sorted.

The TCR sequence derives from a woman younger than 30 in good health. The source material was naive CD4+ T cells from blood. The chain joins TRBV4-1 to TRBJ2-1, with TRBD1 matching 8 bases. The CDR3 sequence is CASSQGPSILWTGRNNEQFF. The CDR3 DNA sequence: TGCGCCAGCAGCCAAGGTCCCTCGATCTTATGGACAGGGAGGAACAATGAGCAGTTCTTC.